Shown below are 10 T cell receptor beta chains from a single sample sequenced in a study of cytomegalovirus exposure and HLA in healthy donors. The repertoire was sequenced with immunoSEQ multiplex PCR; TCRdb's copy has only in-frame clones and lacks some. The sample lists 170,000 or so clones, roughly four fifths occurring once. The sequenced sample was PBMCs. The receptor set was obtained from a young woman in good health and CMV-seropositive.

The CDR3 DNA follows: TGTGCCAGCAGCTGGACAGCGAGCTCCTACGAGCAGTACTTC. Amino acid sequence: CASSWTASSYEQYF. The rearrangement uses TRBV5-4 and TRBJ2-7; TRBD1 might be the D (6 bases). The CDR3 totals 14 residues. CDR1 and CDR2 from the germline V gene are SGHNT and YYREEE (reference sequence). V was shortened by 3 bases and J by 0 bases, with 10 bases between the two germline ends.

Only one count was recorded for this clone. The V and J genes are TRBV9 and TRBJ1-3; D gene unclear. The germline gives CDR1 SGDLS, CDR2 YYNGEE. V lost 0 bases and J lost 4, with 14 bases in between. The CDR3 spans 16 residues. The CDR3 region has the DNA TGTGCCAGCAGCGTAGACGTTACGGGGTCGGGAAACACCATATATTTT. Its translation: CASSVDVTGSGNTIYF. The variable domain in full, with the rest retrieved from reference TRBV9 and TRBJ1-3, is DSGVTQTPKHLITATGQRVTLRCSPRSGDLSVYWYQQSLDQGLQFLIQYYNGEERAKGNILERFSAQQFPDLHSELNLSSLELGDSALYFCASSVDVTGSGNTIYFGEGSWLTVV.

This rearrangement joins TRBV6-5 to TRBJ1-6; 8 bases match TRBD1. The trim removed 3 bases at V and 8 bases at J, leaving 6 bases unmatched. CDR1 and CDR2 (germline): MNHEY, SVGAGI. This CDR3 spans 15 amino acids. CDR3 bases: TGTGCCAGCAGTTATCGGGGACAGGAATATTCACCCCTCCACTTT. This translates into CASSYRGQEYSPLHF.

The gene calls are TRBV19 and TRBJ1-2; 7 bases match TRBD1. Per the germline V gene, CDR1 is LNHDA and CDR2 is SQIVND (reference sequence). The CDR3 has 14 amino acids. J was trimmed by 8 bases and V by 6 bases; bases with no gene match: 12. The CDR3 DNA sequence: TGTGCCAGTAGCCTTGACAGGGTGATTGGGGGCTACACCTTC. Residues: CASSLDRVIGGYTF. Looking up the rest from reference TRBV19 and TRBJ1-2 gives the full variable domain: DGGITQSPKYLFRKEGQNVTLSCEQNLNHDAMYWYRQDPGQGLRLIYYSQIVNDFQKGDIAEGYSVSREKKESFPLTVTSAQKNPTAFYLCASSLDRVIGGYTFGSGTRLTVV.

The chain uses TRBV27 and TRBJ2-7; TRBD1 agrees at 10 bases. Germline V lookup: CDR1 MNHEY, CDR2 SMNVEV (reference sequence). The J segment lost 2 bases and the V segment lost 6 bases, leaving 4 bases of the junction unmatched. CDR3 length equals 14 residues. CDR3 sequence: CASRTGQGAYEQYF. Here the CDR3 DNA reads TGTGCCAGCAGAACCGGACAGGGGGCCTACGAGCAGTACTTC.

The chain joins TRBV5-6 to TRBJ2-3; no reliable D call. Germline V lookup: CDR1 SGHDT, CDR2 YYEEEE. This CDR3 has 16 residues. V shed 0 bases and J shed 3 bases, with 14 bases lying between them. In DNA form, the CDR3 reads TGTGCCAGCAGCTTGGGTCCCCATCACCGGACAGATACGCAGTATTTT. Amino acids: CASSLGPHHRTDTQYF.

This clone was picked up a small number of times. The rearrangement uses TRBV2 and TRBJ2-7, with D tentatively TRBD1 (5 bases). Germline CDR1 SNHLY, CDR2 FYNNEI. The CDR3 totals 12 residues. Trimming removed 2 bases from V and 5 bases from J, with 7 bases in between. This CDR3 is CASSEQGHEQYF. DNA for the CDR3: TGTGCCAGCAGTGAACAGGGCCACGAGCAGTACTTC.

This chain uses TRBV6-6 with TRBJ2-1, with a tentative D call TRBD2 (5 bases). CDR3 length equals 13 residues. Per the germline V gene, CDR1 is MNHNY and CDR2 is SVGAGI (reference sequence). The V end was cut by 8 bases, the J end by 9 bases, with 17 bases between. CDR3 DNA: TGTGCCAGCTGGGGAGTGGGGTCGGGTGAGCAGTTCTTC. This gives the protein CASWGVGSGEQFF.

CDR3 amino acids: CASRGDGGDNSPLHF. The CDR3 bases are TGTGCCAGCAGGGGGGACGGGGGGGATAATTCACCCCTCCACTTT. The chain is built from TRBV6-5 and TRBJ1-6; weak D call: TRBD1 (5 bases). There are 15 residues in the CDR3. With 6 bases removed from V and 5 bases from J, the gap between germline ends came to 14 bases. The germline gives CDR1 MNHEY, CDR2 SVGAGI.

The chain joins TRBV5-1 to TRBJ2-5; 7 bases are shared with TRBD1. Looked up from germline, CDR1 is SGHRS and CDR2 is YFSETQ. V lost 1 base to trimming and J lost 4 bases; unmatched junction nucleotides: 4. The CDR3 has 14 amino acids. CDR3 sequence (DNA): TGCGCCAGCAGCTTGATCCGGGACAGAGAGACCCAGTACTTC. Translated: CASSLIRDRETQYF.